The 20 T cell receptor beta chains below all came from one sample that was sequenced in a study of beta chain features in type 1 diabetes. Study conclusions and caveats: Significant though moderate, a shortening of TCRB CDR3s appeared in all four CD4+ subsets of Type 1 diabetes patients.

Expressed TCRB transcripts got sequenced, as all isolated RNA was reverse transcribed. The data were produced by immunoSEQ multiplex PCR, yet TCRdb's version contains in-frame clones alone and is incomplete. The sample has about 700,000 clones; 13% are singletons. No antigens are known for them. Sequenced material: naive CD4+ T cells from blood. These receptors were taken from a man aged 18 to 29 with type 1 diabetes.

This clone was detected a few times. The V and J genes are TRBV7-2 and TRBJ2-3; 8 nucleotides align to TRBD1. The CDR3 covers 15 residues. V shed 5 bases, J shed 4 bases, and the junction held 8 bases outside the gene matches. CDR1 and CDR2 from the germline V gene are SGHTA and FQGNSA. In DNA, the CDR3 is TGTGCCAGCAGCCAACCCGCGACAGGGGCAGATACGCAGTATTTT. Translation gives CASSQPATGADTQYF.

A few counts support this clone. CDR3 residues: CASSLAESTDTQYF. The CDR3 DNA reads as TGCGCCAGCAGCTTGGCAGAGAGCACAGATACGCAGTATTTT. The chain joins TRBV5-1 to TRBJ2-3; unclear D gene. This CDR3 spans 14 amino acids. Deletions cut 0 bases from V and 0 bases from J, with 5 bases between. Germline CDR1 reads SGHRS; CDR2 reads YFSETQ.

This chain links TRBV30 with TRBJ2-7, with D unresolved. The CDR3 loop spans 15 amino acids. Germline lookup yields CDR1 GTSNPN and CDR2 SVGIG (reference sequence). Trimming took off 2 bases at V and 4 bases at J, with 18 bases between the two ends. CDR3 in amino acids: CAWSRGPPSKYEQYF. CDR3 in DNA: TGTGCCTGGAGTCGAGGCCCACCATCGAAATACGAGCAGTACTTC.

This CDR3 is CASGLRGPDTQYF. CDR3 in DNA: TGTGCTAGTGGTTTGAGGGGCCCGGATACGCAGTATTTT. The genes are TRBV12-5 and TRBJ2-3, with D possibly being TRBD1 (5 bases). Trimming cost V 2 bases and J 6 bases, with 9 bases left between them. CDR1 and CDR2 from the germline V gene are LGHNT and FRNRAP. There are 13 residues in the CDR3. Drawing the rest from reference TRBV12-5 and TRBJ2-3, the complete variable domain is DARVTQTPRHKVTEMGQEVTMRCQPILGHNTVFWYRQTMMQGLELLAYFRNRAPLDDSGMPKDRFSAEMPDATLATLKIQPSEPRDSAVYFCASGLRGPDTQYFGPGTRLTVL.

The chain carries TRBV7-9 and TRBJ2-1; D remains unclear. Germline V CDR1 and CDR2: SEHNR, FQNEAQ (reference sequence). Trimming removed 5 bases at V and 6 bases at J, with 8 bases between. The CDR3 sequence is 12 residues long. CDR3 loop: CASSESTNEQFF. Here the CDR3 DNA reads TGTGCCAGCAGCGAGTCGACCAATGAGCAGTTCTTC.

The CDR3 nucleotides read TGCGCCAGCGCCACGGGACAGGTAACCTACGAGCAGTACTTC. Translating it yields CASATGQVTYEQYF. The chain uses TRBV5-1 and TRBJ2-7; 8 nucleotides agree with TRBD1. The CDR3 contains 14 residues. Trimming at V came to 7 bases and at J to 2 bases, leaving 8 bases not matched to a gene. CDR1 and CDR2 (germline): SGHRS, YFSETQ.

The V gene is TRBV7-2, the J gene TRBJ2-1, with a tentative D call TRBD1 (6 bases). CDR3 size: 17 residues. Deletions cut 1 base from V and 6 bases from J, with 19 bases between. CDR1 is SGHTA, CDR2 FQGNSA, per germline. The chain's CDR3 is CASSLERTGKKINEQFF. The CDR3 DNA follows: TGTGCCAGCAGCTTAGAAAGAACAGGGAAGAAGATCAATGAGCAGTTCTTC.

The genes are TRBV9 and TRBJ1-5; 10 bases align to TRBD1. Germline V gene data show CDR1 as SGDLS and CDR2 as YYNGEE. V lost 4 bases, J lost 3 bases, and 4 bases stayed unmatched. This CDR3 is 15 amino acids long. In nucleotides, the CDR3 is TGTGCCAGCAGCCAGGGACAGGGGACCAATCAGCCCCAGCATTTT. This codes for CASSQGQGTNQPQHF.

The chain uses TRBV2 and TRBJ1-5; D call uncertain. Germline CDR1 and CDR2: SNHLY and FYNNEI. V was trimmed by 7 bases and J by 3 bases, leaving 10 bases between them. This CDR3 is 13 amino acids long. Written as DNA, the CDR3 is TGTGCCAGCAAGATAACAGACAATCAGCCCCAGCATTTT. Protein product: CASKITDNQPQHF.

The rearrangement joins TRBV30 to TRBJ2-3; maybe TRBD2 (7 bases). The CDR3 has 15 residues. Between the trimmed V and J ends, which lost 0 bases and 1 base, there was a span of 11 bases. Germline CDR1 is GTSNPN and CDR2 is SVGIG (reference sequence). The CDR3 sequence is CAWSVDSGGTDTQYF. The DNA for the CDR3 is TGTGCCTGGAGTGTGGACAGCGGGGGCACAGATACGCAGTATTTT.

This chain connects TRBV9 to TRBJ1-2, with D possibly being TRBD1 (5 bases). The CDR3 has 15 residues. V was cut by 3 bases and J by 2 bases, with 14 bases left in between. Germline CDR1 SGDLS, CDR2 YYNGEE. CDR3 protein: CASSASGPRNYGYTF. The CDR3 coding sequence is TGTGCCAGCAGCGCTTCGGGACCCAGGAACTATGGCTACACCTTC.

The V and J genes are TRBV7-9 and TRBJ2-3, with 9 bases matching TRBD2. CDR1 is SEHNR and CDR2 is FQNEAQ in the germline V gene (reference sequence). The CDR3 loop spans 17 amino acids. J gave up 2 bases and V 1 base, and 7 bases lay outside the gene matches. CDR3 sequence: CASSLELAGAITDTQYF. Written as DNA, the CDR3 is TGTGCCAGCAGCTTAGAGTTAGCGGGGGCCATCACAGATACGCAGTATTTT.

A few counts support this clone. V usage is TRBV28 and J usage is TRBJ1-2; TRBD1 might be the D (6 bases). There are 15 residues in the CDR3. V gave up 6 bases and J gave up 5 bases, with 19 bases separating them. Germline V gene lookup returns CDR1 MDHEN and CDR2 SYDVKM. The CDR3: CASSSAGQPVYGYTF. The CDR3 region has the DNA TGTGCCAGCAGCTCGGCCGGACAGCCCGTTTATGGCTACACCTTC.

This sequence joins TRBV23-1 and TRBJ1-6, with D hard to call. TRBV23-1 has ORF status, its function being uncertain. This CDR3 is built from 16 residues. With 4 bases removed from V and 0 bases from J, the gap between germline ends came to 10 bases. The DNA for the CDR3 is TGCGCCAGCAGTCTCTACCCGAGCTCCTATAATTCACCCCTCCACTTT. Amino acid sequence: CASSLYPSSYNSPLHF.

The chain carries TRBV30 and TRBJ1-5, with D hard to call. Trimming left V 7 bases short and J 3 bases short, with 22 bases between. Per the germline V gene, CDR1 is GTSNPN and CDR2 is SVGIG (reference sequence). The CDR3 totals 16 residues. CDR3 region: CAFSFSGSYSNQPQHF. CDR3 DNA: TGTGCCTTCTCATTCTCCGGGTCTTACTCCAATCAGCCCCAGCATTTT.

This clone was seen only a few times. The chain is built from TRBV6-1 and TRBJ1-5, with TRBD1 matching 7 bases. The CDR3 is made up of 16 amino acids. The germline V gene encodes CDR1 MNHNS and CDR2 SASEGT. The junction had 9 bases not matched to a gene; V was cut back by 2 bases and J by 5 bases. The CDR3 spells CASSERPRQGDQPQHF. The CDR3 DNA reads TGTGCCAGCAGTGAAAGGCCCCGGCAGGGGGATCAGCCCCAGCATTTT.

This clone was seen a handful of times. Here the CDR3 DNA reads TGCGCCAGCAGCTTGGCCGACAGCCCCTACGAGCAGTACTTC. This codes for CASSLADSPYEQYF. This chain uses TRBV5-1 with TRBJ2-7, with D perhaps TRBD1 (5 bases). V gave up 0 bases and J gave up 2 bases, with 9 bases separating them. The CDR3 is 14 residues long. Germline V lookup: CDR1 SGHRS, CDR2 YFSETQ. Supplemented by reference TRBV5-1 and TRBJ2-7, the full variable domain reads KAGVTQTPRYLIKTRGQQVTLSCSPISGHRSVSWYQQTPGQGLQFLFEYFSETQRNKGNFPGRFSGRQFSNSRSEMNVSTLELGDSALYLCASSLADSPYEQYFGPGTRLTVT.

V gene TRBV6-5 combines with J gene TRBJ2-7; no definite D call. With 6 bases removed from V and 12 bases from J, the gap between germline ends came to 21 bases. This CDR3 spans 13 amino acids. The germline V gene encodes CDR1 MNHEY and CDR2 SVGAGI. The CDR3: CASRLNGRHDSYF. The DNA for the CDR3 is TGTGCCAGCAGACTAAATGGCCGACATGATTCGTACTTC.

The V call is TRBV7-2, the J call TRBJ1-2, with 12 bases that match TRBD1. Germline loops: CDR1 SGHTA, CDR2 FQGNSA. The CDR3 has 16 residues. V lost 0 bases to trimming and J lost 4 bases; unmatched junction nucleotides: 3. DNA of the CDR3: TGTGCCAGCAGCTTAGCTGGGACAGGGGGCGGCTATGGCTACACCTTC. It encodes CASSLAGTGGGYGYTF.

This chain links TRBV30 with TRBJ2-1; 7 bases line up with TRBD1. The germline gives CDR1 GTSNPN, CDR2 SVGIG (reference sequence). The CDR3 runs 13 residues. V was pared by 8 bases and J by 1 base, with 5 bases of the junction left unmatched. The CDR3 region is CARDSVSYNEQFF. For the CDR3, the DNA is TGTGCCCGGGACAGCGTATCCTACAATGAGCAGTTCTTC.